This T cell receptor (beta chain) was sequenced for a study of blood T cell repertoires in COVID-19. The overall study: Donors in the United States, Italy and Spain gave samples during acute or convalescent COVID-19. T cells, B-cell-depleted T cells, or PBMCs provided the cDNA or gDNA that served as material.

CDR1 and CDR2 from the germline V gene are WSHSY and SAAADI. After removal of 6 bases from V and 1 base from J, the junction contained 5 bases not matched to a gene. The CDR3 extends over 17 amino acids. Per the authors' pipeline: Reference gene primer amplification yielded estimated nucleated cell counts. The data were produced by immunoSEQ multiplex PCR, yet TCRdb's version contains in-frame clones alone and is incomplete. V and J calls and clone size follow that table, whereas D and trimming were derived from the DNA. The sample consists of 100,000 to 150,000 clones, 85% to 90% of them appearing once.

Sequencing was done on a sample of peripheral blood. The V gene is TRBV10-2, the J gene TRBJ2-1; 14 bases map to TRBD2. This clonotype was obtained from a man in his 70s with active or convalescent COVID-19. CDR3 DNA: TGCGCCAGCAGAGGACTAGCGGGAGGAGGTTCCTACAATGAGCAGTTCTTC. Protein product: CASRGLAGGGSYNEQFF.